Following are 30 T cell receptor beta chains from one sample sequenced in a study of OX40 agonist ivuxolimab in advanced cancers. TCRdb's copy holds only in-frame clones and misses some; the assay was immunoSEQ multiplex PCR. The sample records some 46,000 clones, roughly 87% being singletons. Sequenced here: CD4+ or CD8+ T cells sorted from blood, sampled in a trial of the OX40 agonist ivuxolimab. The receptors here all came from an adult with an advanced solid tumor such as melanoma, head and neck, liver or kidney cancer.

The CDR3 sequence: CASSPEDRGIQETQYF. For the CDR3, the DNA is TGCGCCAGCAGCCCGGAGGACAGGGGCATTCAAGAGACCCAGTACTTC. The chain combines TRBV5-1 with TRBJ2-5; TRBD1 aligns across 9 bases. The germline CDR1 and CDR2 sequences are SGHRS and YFSETQ. CDR3 length: 16 residues. V was pared by 4 bases and J by 2 bases, with 9 bases of the junction left unmatched.

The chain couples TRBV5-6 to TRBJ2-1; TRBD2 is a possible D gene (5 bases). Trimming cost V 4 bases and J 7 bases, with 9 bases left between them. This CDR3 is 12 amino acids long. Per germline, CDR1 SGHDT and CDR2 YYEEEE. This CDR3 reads CASSPGSNEQFF. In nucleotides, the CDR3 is TGTGCCAGCAGCCCGGGGTCGAATGAGCAGTTCTTC.

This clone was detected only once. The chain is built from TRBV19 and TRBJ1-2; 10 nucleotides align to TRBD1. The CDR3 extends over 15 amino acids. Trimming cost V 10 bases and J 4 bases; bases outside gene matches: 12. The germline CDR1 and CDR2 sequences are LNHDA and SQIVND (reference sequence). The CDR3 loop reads CATSPGQGGPYGYTF. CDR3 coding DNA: TGTGCCACCTCTCCTGGACAGGGGGGTCCCTATGGCTACACCTTC.

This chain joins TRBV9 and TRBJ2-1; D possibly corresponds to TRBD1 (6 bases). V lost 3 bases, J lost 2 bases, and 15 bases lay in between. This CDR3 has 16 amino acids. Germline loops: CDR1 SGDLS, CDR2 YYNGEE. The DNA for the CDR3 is TGTGCCAGCAGCGCCTTTACAGGGACGGCCTACAATGAGCAGTTCTTC. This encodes CASSAFTGTAYNEQFF.

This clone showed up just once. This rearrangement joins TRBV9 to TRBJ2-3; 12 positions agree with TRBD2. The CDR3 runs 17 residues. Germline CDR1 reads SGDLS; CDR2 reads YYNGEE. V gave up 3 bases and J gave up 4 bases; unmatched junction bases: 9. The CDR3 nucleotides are TGTGCCAGCAGCGCTAACCCGGGACTAGCGGGTTCAGATACGCAGTATTTT. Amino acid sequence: CASSANPGLAGSDTQYF.

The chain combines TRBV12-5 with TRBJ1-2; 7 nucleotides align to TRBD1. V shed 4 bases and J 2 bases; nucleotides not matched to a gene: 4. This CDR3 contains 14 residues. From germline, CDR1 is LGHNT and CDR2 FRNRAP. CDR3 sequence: CASGWDRSNYGYTF. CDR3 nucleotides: TGTGCTAGTGGTTGGGACAGATCAAACTATGGCTACACCTTC.

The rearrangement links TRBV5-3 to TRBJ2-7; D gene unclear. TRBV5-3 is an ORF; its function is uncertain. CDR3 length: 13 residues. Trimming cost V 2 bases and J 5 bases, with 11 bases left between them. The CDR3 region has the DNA TGTGCCAGAAGCTTTGGTGGAATTAACGAGCAGTACTTC. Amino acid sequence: CARSFGGINEQYF.

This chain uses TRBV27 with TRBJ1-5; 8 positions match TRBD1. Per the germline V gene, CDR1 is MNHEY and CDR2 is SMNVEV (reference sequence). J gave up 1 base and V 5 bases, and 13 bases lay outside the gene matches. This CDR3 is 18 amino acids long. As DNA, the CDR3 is TGTGCCAGCAGTCCACGCACATATGGACAGGGAAGCAATCAGCCCCAGCATTTT. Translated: CASSPRTYGQGSNQPQHF.

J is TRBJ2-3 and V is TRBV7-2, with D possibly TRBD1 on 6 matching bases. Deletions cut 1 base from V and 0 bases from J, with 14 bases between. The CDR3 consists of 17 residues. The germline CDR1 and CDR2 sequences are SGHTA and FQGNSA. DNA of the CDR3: TGTGCCAGCAGCTTAGGGTCGGGACACCCAAGCACAGATACGCAGTATTTT. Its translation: CASSLGSGHPSTDTQYF.

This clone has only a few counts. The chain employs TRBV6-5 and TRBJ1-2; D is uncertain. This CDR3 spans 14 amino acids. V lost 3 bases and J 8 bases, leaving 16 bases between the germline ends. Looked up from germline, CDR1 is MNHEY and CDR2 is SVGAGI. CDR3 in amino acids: CASSYYEGGRGYTF. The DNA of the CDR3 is TGTGCCAGCAGTTATTACGAGGGTGGAAGAGGCTACACCTTC.

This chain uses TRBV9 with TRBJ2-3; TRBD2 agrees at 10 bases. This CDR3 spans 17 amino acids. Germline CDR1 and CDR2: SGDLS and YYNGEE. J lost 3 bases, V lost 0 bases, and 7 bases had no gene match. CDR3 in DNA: TGTGCCAGCAGCGTAGCTCTACTAGCGGGGAGTACAGATACGCAGTATTTT. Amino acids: CASSVALLAGSTDTQYF.

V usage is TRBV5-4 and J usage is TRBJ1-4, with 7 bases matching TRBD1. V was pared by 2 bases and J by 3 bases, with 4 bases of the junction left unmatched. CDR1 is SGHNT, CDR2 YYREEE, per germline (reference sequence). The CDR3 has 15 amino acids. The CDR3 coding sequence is TGTGCCAGCAGCTTCCTACAGGGGCCTAATGAAAAACTGTTTTTT. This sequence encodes CASSFLQGPNEKLFF.

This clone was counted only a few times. In nucleotides, the CDR3 is TGCGCCAGCAGCCAGGGACAGGGGGTAGGAGGAAACACCATATATTTT. This encodes CASSQGQGVGGNTIYF. The chain has TRBV4-3 and TRBJ1-3; 11 positions match TRBD1. The germline V gene encodes CDR1 LGHNA and CDR2 YSLEER. Trimming cost V 3 bases and J 4 bases; bases outside gene matches: 5. The CDR3 consists of 16 residues.

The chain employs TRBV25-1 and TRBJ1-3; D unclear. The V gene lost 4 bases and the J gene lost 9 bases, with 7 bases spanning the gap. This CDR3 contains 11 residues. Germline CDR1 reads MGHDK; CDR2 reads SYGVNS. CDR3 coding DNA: TGTGCCAGCAGTGGTGGGAGCACCATATATTTT. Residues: CASSGGSTIYF.

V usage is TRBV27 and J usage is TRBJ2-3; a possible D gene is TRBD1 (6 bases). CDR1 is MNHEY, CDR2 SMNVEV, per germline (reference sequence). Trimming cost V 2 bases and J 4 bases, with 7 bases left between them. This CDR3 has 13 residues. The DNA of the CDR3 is TGTGCCAGCAGTTTACCAGGGGCAGATACGCAGTATTTT. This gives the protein CASSLPGADTQYF.

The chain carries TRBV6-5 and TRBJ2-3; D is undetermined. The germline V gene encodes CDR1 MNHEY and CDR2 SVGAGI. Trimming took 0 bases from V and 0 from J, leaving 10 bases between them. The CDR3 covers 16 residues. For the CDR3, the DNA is TGTGCCAGCAGTTACTCGACGGTCACTAGCACAGATACGCAGTATTTT. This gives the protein CASSYSTVTSTDTQYF.

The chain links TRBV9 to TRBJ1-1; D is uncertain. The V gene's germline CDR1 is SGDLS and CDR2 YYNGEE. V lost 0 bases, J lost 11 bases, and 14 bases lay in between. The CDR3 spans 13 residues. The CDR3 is CASSVAPALEAFF. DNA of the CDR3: TGTGCCAGCAGCGTAGCCCCGGCGCTCGAGGCTTTCTTT.

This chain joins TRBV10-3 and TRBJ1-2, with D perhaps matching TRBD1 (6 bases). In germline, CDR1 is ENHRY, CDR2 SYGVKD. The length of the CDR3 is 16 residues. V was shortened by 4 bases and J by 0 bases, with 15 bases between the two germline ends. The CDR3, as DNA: TGTGCCATCAGTGTACATGGGGGCCCCACTAACTATGGCTACACCTTC. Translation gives CAISVHGGPTNYGYTF.

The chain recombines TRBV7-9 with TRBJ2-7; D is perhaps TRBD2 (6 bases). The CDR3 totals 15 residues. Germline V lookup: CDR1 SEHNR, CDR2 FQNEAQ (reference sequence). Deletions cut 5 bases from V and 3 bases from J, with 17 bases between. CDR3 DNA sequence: TGTGCCAGCAGCCCCGATAGCGGAGGCGACTACGAGCAGTACTTC. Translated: CASSPDSGGDYEQYF.

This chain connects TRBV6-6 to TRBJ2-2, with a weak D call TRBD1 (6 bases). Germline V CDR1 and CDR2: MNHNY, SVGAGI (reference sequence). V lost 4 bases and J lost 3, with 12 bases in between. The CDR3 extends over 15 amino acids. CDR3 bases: TGTGCCAGCAGTTCCCGGGACACCTACACCGGGGAGCTGTTTTTT. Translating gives CASSSRDTYTGELFF.

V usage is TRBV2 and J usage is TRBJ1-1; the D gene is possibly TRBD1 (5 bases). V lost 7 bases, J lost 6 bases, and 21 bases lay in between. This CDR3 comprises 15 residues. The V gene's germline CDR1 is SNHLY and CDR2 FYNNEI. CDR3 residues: CASKLFGQEGAEAFF. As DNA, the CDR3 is TGTGCCAGCAAATTATTCGGGCAGGAAGGGGCTGAAGCTTTCTTT.

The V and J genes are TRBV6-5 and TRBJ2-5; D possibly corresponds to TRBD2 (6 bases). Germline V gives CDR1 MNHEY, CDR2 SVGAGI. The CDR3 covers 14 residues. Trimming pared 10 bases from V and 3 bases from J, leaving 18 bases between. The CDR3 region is CATKRRGYEETQYF. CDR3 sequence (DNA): TGTGCCACCAAGCGGAGGGGCTATGAAGAGACCCAGTACTTC.

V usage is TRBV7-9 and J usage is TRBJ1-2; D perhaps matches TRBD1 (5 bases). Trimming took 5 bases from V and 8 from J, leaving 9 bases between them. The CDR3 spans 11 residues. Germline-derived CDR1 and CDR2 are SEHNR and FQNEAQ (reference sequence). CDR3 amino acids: CASSLREGYTF. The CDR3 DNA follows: TGTGCCAGCAGCCTCAGGGAGGGCTACACCTTC.

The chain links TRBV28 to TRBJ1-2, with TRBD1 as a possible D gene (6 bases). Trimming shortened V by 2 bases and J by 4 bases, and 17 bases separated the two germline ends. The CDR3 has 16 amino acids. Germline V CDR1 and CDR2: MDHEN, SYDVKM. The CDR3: CASSLQGQLSSYGYTF. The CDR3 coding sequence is TGTGCCAGCAGTTTACAAGGACAGCTCTCAAGCTATGGCTACACCTTC.

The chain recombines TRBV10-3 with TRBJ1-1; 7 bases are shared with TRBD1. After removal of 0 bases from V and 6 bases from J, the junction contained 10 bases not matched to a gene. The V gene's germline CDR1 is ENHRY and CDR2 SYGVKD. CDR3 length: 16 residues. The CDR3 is CAISESLQGFRAEAFF. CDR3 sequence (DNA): TGTGCCATCAGTGAGTCGTTACAGGGGTTTAGGGCTGAAGCTTTCTTT.

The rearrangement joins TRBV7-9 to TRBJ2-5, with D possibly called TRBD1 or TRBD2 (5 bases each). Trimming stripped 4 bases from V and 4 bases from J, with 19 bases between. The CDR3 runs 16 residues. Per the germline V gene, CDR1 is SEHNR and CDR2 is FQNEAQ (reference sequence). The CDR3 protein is CASSSPVEGWRETQYF. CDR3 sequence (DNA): TGTGCCAGCAGCTCCCCGGTCGAGGGGTGGAGAGAGACCCAGTACTTC.

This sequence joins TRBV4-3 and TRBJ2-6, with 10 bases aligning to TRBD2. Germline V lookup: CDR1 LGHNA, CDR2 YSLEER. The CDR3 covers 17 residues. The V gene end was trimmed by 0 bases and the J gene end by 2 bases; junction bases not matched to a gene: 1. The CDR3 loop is CASSQDLAGAGANVLTF. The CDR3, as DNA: TGCGCCAGCAGCCAAGATCTAGCGGGGGCTGGGGCCAACGTCCTGACTTTC.

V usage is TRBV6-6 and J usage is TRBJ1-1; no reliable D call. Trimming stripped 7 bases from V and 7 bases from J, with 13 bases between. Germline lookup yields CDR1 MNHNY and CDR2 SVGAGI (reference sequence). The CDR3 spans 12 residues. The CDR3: CASKSPGLEAFF. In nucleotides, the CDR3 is TGTGCCAGCAAAAGTCCTGGCCTTGAAGCTTTCTTT.

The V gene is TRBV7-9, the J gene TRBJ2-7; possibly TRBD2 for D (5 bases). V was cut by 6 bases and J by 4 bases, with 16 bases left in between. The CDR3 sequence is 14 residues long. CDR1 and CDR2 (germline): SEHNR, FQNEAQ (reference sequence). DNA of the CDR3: TGTGCCAGCAGGCCCACGGGGATTAATTACGAGCAGTACTTC. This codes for CASRPTGINYEQYF.

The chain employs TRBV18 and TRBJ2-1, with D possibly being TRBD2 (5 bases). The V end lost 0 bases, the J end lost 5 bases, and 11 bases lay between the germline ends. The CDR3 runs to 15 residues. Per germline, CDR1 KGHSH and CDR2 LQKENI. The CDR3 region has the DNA TGTGCCAGCTCACCACCCTTCTGGGGAGACAATGAGCAGTTCTTC. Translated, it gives CASSPPFWGDNEQFF.